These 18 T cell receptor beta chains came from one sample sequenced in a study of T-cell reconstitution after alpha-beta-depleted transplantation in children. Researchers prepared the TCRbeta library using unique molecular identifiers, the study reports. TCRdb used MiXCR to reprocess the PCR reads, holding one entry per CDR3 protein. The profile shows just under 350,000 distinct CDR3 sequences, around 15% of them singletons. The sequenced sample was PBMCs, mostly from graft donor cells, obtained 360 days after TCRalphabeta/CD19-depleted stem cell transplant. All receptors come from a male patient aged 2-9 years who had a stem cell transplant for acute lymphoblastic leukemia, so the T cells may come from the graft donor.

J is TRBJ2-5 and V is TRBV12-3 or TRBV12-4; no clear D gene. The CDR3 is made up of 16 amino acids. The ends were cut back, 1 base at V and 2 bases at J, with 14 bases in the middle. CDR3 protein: CASSLGAGQIQETQYF. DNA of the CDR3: TGTGCCAGCAGTTTAGGGGCCGGGCAGATACAAGAGACCCAGTACTTC.

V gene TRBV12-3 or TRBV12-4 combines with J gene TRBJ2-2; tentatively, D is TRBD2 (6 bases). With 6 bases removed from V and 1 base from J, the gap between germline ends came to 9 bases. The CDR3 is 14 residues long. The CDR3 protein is CASRGGRNTGELFF. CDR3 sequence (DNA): TGTGCCAGCAGGGGGGGACGGAACACCGGGGAGCTGTTTTTT.

CDR3 in amino acids: CASSQGRGMGQPQHF. The CDR3 DNA follows: TGCGCCAGCAGCCAAGGCAGGGGGATGGGTCAGCCCCAGCATTTT. The chain couples TRBV4-1 to TRBJ1-5, with TRBD1 matching 7 bases. CDR1 is MGHRA, CDR2 YSYEKL, per germline. V dropped 1 base and J dropped 6; count of bases not matched to a gene: 6. CDR3 length equals 15 residues.

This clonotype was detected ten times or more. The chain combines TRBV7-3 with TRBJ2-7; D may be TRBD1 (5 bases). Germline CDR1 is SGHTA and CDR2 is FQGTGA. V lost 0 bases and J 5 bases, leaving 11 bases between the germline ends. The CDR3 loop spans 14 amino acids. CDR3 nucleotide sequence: TGTGCCAGCAGCTTAACAGGGAAAGGGGACGAGCAGTACTTC. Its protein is CASSLTGKGDEQYF.

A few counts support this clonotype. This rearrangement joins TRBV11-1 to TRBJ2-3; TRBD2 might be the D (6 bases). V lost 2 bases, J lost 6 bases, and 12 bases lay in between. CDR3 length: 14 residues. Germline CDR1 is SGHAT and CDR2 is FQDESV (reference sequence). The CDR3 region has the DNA TGTGCCAGCAGCTTACCGGGGGAAGCGGATACGCAGTATTTT. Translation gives CASSLPGEADTQYF. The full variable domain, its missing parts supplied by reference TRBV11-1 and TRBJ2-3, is EAEVAQSPRYKITEKSQAVAFWCDPISGHATLYWYRQILGQGPELLVQFQDESVVDDSQLPKDRFSAERLKGVDSTLKIQPAELGDSAMYLCASSLPGEADTQYFGPGTRLTVL.

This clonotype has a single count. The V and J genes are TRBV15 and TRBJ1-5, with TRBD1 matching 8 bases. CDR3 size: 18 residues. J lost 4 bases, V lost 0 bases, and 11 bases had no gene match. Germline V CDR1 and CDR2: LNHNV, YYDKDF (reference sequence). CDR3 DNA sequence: TGTGCCACCAGCAGAGAAATGGCAGGGGGCTCTTGGAATCAGCCCCAGCATTTT. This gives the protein CATSREMAGGSWNQPQHF.

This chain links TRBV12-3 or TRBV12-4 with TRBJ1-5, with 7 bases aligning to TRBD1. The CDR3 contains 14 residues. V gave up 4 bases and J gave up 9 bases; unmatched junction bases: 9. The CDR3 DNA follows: TGTGCCAGCAGTTCCTACAGGGGCGGCGGGCCCCAGCATTTT. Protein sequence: CASSSYRGGGPQHF.

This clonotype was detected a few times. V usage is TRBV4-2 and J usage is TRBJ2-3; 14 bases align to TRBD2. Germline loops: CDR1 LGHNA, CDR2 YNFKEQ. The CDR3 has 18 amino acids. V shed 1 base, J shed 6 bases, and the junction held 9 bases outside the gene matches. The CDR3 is CASSQGLGLAGEGDTQYF. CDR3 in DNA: TGTGCCAGCAGCCAAGGCCTGGGACTAGCGGGAGAGGGTGATACGCAGTATTTT.

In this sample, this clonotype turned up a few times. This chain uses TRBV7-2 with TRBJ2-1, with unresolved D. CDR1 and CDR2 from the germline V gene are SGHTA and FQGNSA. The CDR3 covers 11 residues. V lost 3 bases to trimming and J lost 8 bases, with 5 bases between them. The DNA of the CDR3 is TGTGCCAGCAGCTTCGAGGATGAGCAGTTCTTC. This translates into CASSFEDEQFF.

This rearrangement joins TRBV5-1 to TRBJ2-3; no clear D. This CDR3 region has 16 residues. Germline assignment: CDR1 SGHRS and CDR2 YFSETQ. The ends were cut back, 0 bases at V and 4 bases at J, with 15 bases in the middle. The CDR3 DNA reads TGCGCCAGCAGCTTGGGGCTCGACCCCCCAGCAGATACGCAGTATTTT. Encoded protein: CASSLGLDPPADTQYF.

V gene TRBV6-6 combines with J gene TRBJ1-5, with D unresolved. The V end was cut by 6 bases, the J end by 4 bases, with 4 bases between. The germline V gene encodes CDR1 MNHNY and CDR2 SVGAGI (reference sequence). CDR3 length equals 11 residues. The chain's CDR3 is CASRGNQPQHF. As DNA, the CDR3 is TGTGCCAGCAGGGGGAATCAGCCCCAGCATTTT.

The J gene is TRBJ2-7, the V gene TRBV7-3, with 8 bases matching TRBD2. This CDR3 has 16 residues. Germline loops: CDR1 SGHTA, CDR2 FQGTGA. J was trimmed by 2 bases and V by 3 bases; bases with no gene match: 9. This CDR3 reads CASSFSPGTSTYEQYF. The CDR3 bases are TGTGCCAGCAGCTTTTCACCCGGGACTAGTACCTACGAGCAGTACTTC.

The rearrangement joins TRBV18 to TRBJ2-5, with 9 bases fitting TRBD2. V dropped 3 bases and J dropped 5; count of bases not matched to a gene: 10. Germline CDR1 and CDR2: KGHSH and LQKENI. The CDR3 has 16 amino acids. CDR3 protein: CASSPYGGRAMETQYF. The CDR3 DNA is TGTGCCAGCTCACCGTATGGCGGGAGGGCCATGGAGACCCAGTACTTC. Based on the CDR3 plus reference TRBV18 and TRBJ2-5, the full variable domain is NAGVMQNPRHLVRRRGQEARLRCSPMKGHSHVYWYRQLPEEGLKFMVYLQKENIIDESGMPKERFSAEFPKEGPSILRIQQVVRGDSAAYFCASSPYGGRAMETQYFGPGTRLLVL.

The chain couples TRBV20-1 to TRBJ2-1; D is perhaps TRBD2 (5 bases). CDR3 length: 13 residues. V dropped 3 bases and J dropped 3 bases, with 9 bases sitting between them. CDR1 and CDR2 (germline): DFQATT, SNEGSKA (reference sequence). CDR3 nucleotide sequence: TGCAGTGCTAGCGGGGTGAACTACAATGAGCAGTTCTTC. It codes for CSASGVNYNEQFF.

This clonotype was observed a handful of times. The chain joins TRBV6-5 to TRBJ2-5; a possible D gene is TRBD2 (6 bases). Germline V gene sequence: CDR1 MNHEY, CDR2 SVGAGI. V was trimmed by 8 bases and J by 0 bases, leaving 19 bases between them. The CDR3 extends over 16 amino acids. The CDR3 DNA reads TGTGCCAGCCAAACCGTGGGGCGGGACTACCAAGAGACCCAGTACTTC. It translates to CASQTVGRDYQETQYF.

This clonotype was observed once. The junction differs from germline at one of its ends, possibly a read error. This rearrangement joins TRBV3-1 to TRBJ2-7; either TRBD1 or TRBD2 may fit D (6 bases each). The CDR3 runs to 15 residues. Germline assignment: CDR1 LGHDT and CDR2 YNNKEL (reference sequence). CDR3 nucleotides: TGTGCCGGCAGCCAAAGCCACGGGGGCACCTACGAGCAGTACTTC. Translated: CAGSQSHGGTYEQYF.

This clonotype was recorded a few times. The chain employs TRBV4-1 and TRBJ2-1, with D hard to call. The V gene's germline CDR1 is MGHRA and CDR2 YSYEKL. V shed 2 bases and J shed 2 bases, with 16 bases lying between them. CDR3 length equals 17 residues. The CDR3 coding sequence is TGCGCCAGCAGCCAACGTCCGGTGGGTCCGACCTACAATGAGCAGTTCTTC. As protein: CASSQRPVGPTYNEQFF.

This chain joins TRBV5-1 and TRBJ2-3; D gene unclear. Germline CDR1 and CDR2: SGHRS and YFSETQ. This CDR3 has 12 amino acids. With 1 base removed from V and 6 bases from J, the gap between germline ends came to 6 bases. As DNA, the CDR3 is TGCGCCAGCAGCTTGACGGACGATACGCAGTATTTT. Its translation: CASSLTDDTQYF.